This record concerns one T cell receptor (beta chain) sequence. This CDR3 is built from 19 residues. The ends were cut back, 0 bases at V and 3 bases at J, with 23 bases in the middle. Germline CDR1 and CDR2: LGHNA and YNFKEQ. This sample stems from a study of T cell changes during pregnancy in multiple sclerosis. Libraries were prepared by immunoSEQ multiplex PCR; TCRdb keeps only in-frame clonotypes and omits some of them. There are around 71,000 clones in the sample; about 90% occur only once, and roughly 1.6% lies in the top ten. Specimen: peripheral blood, collected after pregnancy. This receptor was identified in a female donor with multiple sclerosis, enrolled in a pregnancy study. The chain links TRBV4-2 to TRBJ2-5, with TRBD2 as a possible D gene (6 bases). CDR3 bases: TGTGCCAGCAGCCAAGAAGGCATGAGGCTAGCGATGGTCGAAGAGACCCAGTACTTC. Translating gives CASSQEGMRLAMVEETQYF.